A selection of T cell receptor beta chains follows, all from one sample in a study of cytomegalovirus exposure and HLA in healthy donors. Data came from immunoSEQ multiplex PCR; TCRdb stores just in-frame clones and leaves some out. The sample has 170,000 or so clones, 60% to 80% seen once. The sample comprised PBMCs. These receptors originate from a woman aged 45-60 years in good health and CMV-seropositive. Both conserved end residues are part of each CDR3. The order of the fields is J gene, clone size, V gene, CDR3 protein. A clone size is listed for some rows: how often the clone was seen (once, few, many), or a class if it is expanded.

>TRBJ2-5|.|TRBV27
CASSTLSYQETQYF
>TRBJ2-5|.|TRBV7-6
CASSYGTSGGQETQYF
>.|.|TRBV25-1
CASSEYASGGYYEQYF
>TRBJ2-1|.|TRBV19
CASSIIAGGPVEQFF
>TRBJ1-1|.|TRBV7-2
CASSGGQGNTEAFF
>TRBJ1-4|.|TRBV9
CASSATVTTNEKLFF
>TRBJ2-7|.|TRBV30
CAWSGLDRGPGSYEQYF
>TRBJ2-3|once|TRBV5-1
CASSLGSRGGTDTQYF
>TRBJ1-2|.|TRBV6-4
CASADRPGYTF
>TRBJ1-3|few|TRBV29-1
CSVEGTGRTIYF
>TRBJ1-5|.|TRBV6-5
CASSYGPNQPQHF
>TRBJ1-6|.|TRBV2
CASSAGASYNSPLHF
>TRBJ1-1|.|TRBV5-1
CASSFTPDREAFF
>TRBJ2-2|.|TRBV27
CASSRLSGTGELFF
>TRBJ1-2|once|TRBV4-1
CASSQVGGSNYGYTF
>TRBJ2-1|.|TRBV5-6
CASSLWYLSYNEQFF
>TRBJ2-3|.|TRBV5-1
CASSLAGGPDTQYF
>TRBJ1-1|.|TRBV5-1
CASSLQGFAEAFF
>TRBJ1-1|few|TRBV19
CASSIRGGEAFF
>TRBJ2-5|.|TRBV5-4
CASSFPSGGSETQYF
>TRBJ1-5|.|TRBV2
CASASSGYSNQPQHF
>TRBJ2-7|.|TRBV6-6
CASSQDRVTGEQYF
>TRBJ1-2|.|TRBV29-1
CSVERSGGDYGYTF
>TRBJ2-1|.|TRBV5-1
CASSLAASGGSTQFF
>TRBJ2-1|.|TRBV9
CASSVGRGSYNEQFF
>TRBJ1-1|.|TRBV29-1
CSVDRTGGPMNTEAFF
>TRBJ2-6|.|TRBV9
CASSVAGGTTPFGANVLTF
>TRBJ1-1|few|TRBV5-4
CASGQGSSMNTEAFF
>TRBJ1-2|.|TRBV5-1
CASSLDRDRLYGYTF
>.|.|TRBV9
CASSPQDRVYEQYF
>TRBJ2-3|.|TRBV9
CASSAKAGRTTDTQYF
>TRBJ1-5|.|TRBV2
CASSDPPRAGIGNQPQHF
>TRBJ2-3|.|TRBV11-3
CASSFRGTTDTQYF
>TRBJ2-1|few|TRBV5-6
CASSPGGGEQFF
>TRBJ1-2|.|TRBV11-1
CASSLGEYGYTF
>TRBJ1-4|.|TRBV15
CATSLGPPRESEKLFF
>TRBJ1-2|once|TRBV6-1
CASSPAGTTEGYTF
>TRBJ1-4|.|TRBV9
CASSAWDRANEKLFF
>TRBJ2-7|few|TRBV9
CASSVGVASGGTPYEQYF
>TRBJ2-5|.|TRBV2
CASSEEAGRQETQYF
>TRBJ2-7|.|TRBV2
CASSSGQGGTYEQYF
>TRBJ1-3|.|TRBV5-6
CASSLPGHLSSGNTIYF
>TRBJ2-3|.|TRBV5-1
CASSPAVGGGTYTQYF
>TRBJ2-1|.|TRBV19
CASSNSPGRTGAYNEQFF
>TRBJ2-3|.|TRBV19
CASSDTGTSGGAADTQYF
>TRBJ2-3|.|TRBV5-1
CASSSRLAGAATDTQYF
>TRBJ2-2|once|TRBV7-3
CASRFGQPGTGELFF
>.|few|TRBV23-1
CASGAGGLPYEQYF
>TRBJ2-5|.|TRBV7-9
CASSFEAAFKQYF
>TRBJ1-6|.|TRBV9
CASSVRGYNSPLHF
>TRBJ2-5|.|TRBV9
CASRATGQGQETQYF
>TRBJ1-3|.|TRBV9
CALRTQPLSGNTIYF
>TRBJ1-3|.|TRBV5-4
CASSSRQGGNTIYF
>TRBJ1-3|.|TRBV30
CASDMGPWSGNTIYF
>TRBJ2-7|.|TRBV5-1
CASSLALEFEQYF
>TRBJ2-7|.|TRBV7-9
CSSSSPRTGGYYEQYF
>TRBJ2-2|.|TRBV5-1
CASSLTGYTGELFF
>TRBJ1-1|.|TRBV2
CASSAWGRGEAFF
>TRBJ1-1|few|TRBV29-1
CSSRAGAMNTEAFF
>TRBJ1-5|.|TRBV6-1
CASSFEGNQPQHF